Described below is a single T cell receptor beta chain sequence and its context. What this receptor recognizes is not known. Base quality data are lacking; no much larger clone is found one base away. The CDR3 runs 13 amino acids, cysteine and phenylalanine included. The kept DNA is CDR3 alone, 39 bases in frame from the first base. V is shortened by 1 base, J by 0 bases, and the region joining them spans 4 bases. In the germline V gene (reference sequence), CDR1 corresponds to SEHNR and CDR2 to FQNEAQ. This record belongs to a study of T-cell reconstitution after alpha-beta-depleted transplantation in children (dated by TCRdb to 2016 to 2017). Regarding the complete study: The study quantitatively tracked T-cell immune reconstitution after TCRalphabeta/CD19-depleted allogeneic hematopoietic cell transplantation in children using TCR repertoire profiling. Beyond this particular receptor, the publication reports: The apparently early alphabetaT-cell count recovery about two months after transplant was reportedly dependent on only several hundred rapidly expanded clones derived from non-depleted graft cells. In some patients, the high TCRbeta diversity seen at day 60 was put down to recipient T cells and intrathymic progenitors that had survived conditioning. The frequencies of hyperexpanded clones fell over the following months, and after one year, T-cell counts and TCRbeta diversity were mostly attributed to newly produced T cells.

This specimen's treatment or condition label, per the study, means: allogeneic hematopoietic cell transplantation with graft depleted of TCRalphabeta T cells and CD19 B cells. Transplant recipients were children who received TCRalphabeta/CD19-depleted allogeneic hematopoietic cell grafts. Preparation of the library involved PCR. Reads for this sample came from an Illumina HiSeq 2500. TCR libraries were prepared with molecular barcoding, using unique molecular identifiers to normalize TCRbeta repertoire quantification. TCRdb reprocessing: public reads trimmed at Q25 with fastp, clones called with MiXCR, in-frame beta chains kept. Rows are unified per CDR3 protein, each entry keeping the most common DNA and genes. The sample table shows approximately 79,000 distinct CDR3 sequences, and 15% to 20% are seen once. The ten largest account for less than 60% of the sample.

This specimen was PBMCs, mostly from graft donor cells, taken 360 days after TCRalphabeta/CD19-depleted stem cell transplant. The clonotype originates from a male patient between 2 and 15 years old who had a stem cell transplant for acute lymphoblastic leukemia, so the T cells may come from the graft donor. The rearranged chain carries TRBV7-9 and TRBJ2-7; the D gene cannot be resolved reliably. CDR3 reads: CASSLESSYEQYF. The bases read TGTGCCAGCAGCTTAGAGAGCTCCTACGAGCAGTACTTC.